Sequencing of this TCR beta chain was carried out in a study of cytomegalovirus exposure and HLA in healthy donors. The study, taken as a whole, reports: Association of a missense DCLRE1C variant with TCR beta V- and J-gene trimming was reported in a later analysis. Sequences of the TCR beta chain were said to predict the HLA-A and HLA-B alleles of most subjects accurately.

Amplification used 60 Vbeta primers and 13 Jbeta primers. TCRdb keeps only in-frame clones here, not all; method: immunoSEQ multiplex PCR. The data contain over 70,000 clones, about 80% of them singletons. This clone was observed a few times. Its antigen is as yet unknown. Germline V CDR1 and CDR2: SGHTA, FQGNSA. V gave up 6 bases and J gave up 5 bases, with 13 bases separating them. The CDR3 sequence is 14 residues long. The sample consisted of PBMCs. The sequence was collected from a man in his fifties or sixties in good health and CMV-seropositive. The chain is built from TRBV7-2 and TRBJ2-2, with a tentative D call TRBD2 (5 bases). CDR3 coding DNA: TGTGCCAGCAGGAGGGTTCTAAGTACCGGGGAGCTGTTTTTT. This sequence encodes CASRRVLSTGELFF. Drawing the rest from reference TRBV7-2 and TRBJ2-2, the complete variable domain is GAGVSQSPSNKVTEKGKDVELRCDPISGHTALYWYRQSLGQGLEFLIYFQGNSAPDKSGLPSDRFSAERTGGSVSTLTIQRTQQEDSAVYLCASRRVLSTGELFFGEGSRLTVL.